This T cell receptor beta chain originates from a study of control samples from healthy donors and cancer patients (dated by TCRdb to about 2020). To prepare the library, the immunoSEQ multiplex PCR assay was applied. TCRdb mirrors the immuneACCESS table, restricted to in-frame sequences. Some clones are absent from its copies; in checked studies, under half trace to an unresolved V gene, and the reason for the others is unknown. Recorded for this sample are roughly 400,000 clones; over 75% of them occurred a single time. Jointly, the top ten make up about 6.3% of the sample. CDR1 and CDR2 were assigned from the germline V gene as SGHTA and FQGNSA. Spanning cysteine to phenylalanine, the CDR3 consists of 14 amino acids. Only the CDR3 region is kept as DNA, spanning 42 bases read in frame from base 1. The germline ends are 11 bases apart after V is trimmed by 5 bases and J by 2 bases. A note on this clone: It lacks a known antigen. The record has no base qualities; no much larger clone is one base away.

This sequence was found in a man between 40 and 49 years old with head and neck cancer. The chain was built from TRBV7-2 and TRBJ2-3; no D gene can be assigned with confidence. What was sequenced was PBMCs. The DNA reads TGTGCCAGCAGCAGGCTCCGCTCCACAGATACGCAGTATTTT. Protein translation: CASSRLRSTDTQYF.